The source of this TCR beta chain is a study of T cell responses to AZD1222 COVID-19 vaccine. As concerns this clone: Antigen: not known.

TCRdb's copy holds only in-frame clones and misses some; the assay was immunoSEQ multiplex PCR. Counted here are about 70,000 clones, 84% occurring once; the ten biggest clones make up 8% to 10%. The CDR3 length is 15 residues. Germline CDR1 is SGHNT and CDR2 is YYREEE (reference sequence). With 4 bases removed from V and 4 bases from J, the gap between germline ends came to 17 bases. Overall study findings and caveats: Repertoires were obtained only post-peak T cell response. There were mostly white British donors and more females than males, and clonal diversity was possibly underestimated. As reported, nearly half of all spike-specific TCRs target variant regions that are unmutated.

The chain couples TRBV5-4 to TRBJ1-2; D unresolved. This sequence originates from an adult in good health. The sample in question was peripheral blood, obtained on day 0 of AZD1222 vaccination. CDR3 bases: TGTGCCAGCAGCCCCACGAACAAAGGGTTCTATGGCTACACCTTC. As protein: CASSPTNKGFYGYTF.